The clone carrying this T cell receptor (beta chain) was seen a few times. Data came from immunoSEQ multiplex PCR; TCRdb stores just in-frame clones and leaves some out. The table has some 97,000 clones, 91% seen once. The germline CDR1 and CDR2 sequences are SNHLY and FYNNEI. This CDR3 comprises 17 residues. V lost 2 bases, J lost 3 bases, and 11 bases stayed unmatched. The data are from a study of blood T cell repertoires in COVID-19. This TCR came from a man aged 60 to 75 with acute or convalescent COVID-19. The chain carries TRBV2 and TRBJ2-5; 8 nucleotides match TRBD2. Sequenced sample: peripheral blood. The CDR3 spells CASSESWDSGIKETQYF. CDR3 in DNA: TGTGCCAGCAGTGAAAGCTGGGATAGCGGGATTAAAGAGACCCAGTACTTC.